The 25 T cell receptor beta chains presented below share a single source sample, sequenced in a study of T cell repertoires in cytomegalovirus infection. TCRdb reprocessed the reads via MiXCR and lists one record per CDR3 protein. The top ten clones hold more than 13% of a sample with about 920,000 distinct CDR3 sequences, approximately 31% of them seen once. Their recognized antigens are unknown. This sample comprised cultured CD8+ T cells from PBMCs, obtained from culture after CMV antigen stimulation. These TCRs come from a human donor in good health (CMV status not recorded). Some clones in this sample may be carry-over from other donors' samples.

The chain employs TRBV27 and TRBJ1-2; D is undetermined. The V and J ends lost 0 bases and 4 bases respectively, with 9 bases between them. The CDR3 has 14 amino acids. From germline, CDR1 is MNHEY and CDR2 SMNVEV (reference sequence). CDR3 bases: TGTGCCAGCAGTTTATCGGGCGAGGGCTATGGCTACACCTTC. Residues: CASSLSGEGYGYTF.

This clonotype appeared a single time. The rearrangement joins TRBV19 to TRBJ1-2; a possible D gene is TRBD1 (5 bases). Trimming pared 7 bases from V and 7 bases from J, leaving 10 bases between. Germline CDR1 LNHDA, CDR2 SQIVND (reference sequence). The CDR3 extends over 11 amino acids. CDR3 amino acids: CASMVGGGYTF. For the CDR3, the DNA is TGTGCCAGTATGGTTGGGGGTGGCTACACCTTC.

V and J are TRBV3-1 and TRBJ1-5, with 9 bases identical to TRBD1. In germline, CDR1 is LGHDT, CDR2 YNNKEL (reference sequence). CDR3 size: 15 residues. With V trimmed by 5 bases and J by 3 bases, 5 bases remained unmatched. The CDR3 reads CASSAGQGINQPQHF. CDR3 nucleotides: TGTGCCAGCAGCGCGGGACAGGGAATCAATCAGCCCCAGCATTTT.

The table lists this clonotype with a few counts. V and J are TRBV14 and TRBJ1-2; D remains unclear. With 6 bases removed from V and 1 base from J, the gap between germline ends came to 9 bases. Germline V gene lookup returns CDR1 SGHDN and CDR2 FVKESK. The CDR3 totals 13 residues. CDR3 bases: TGTGCCAGCAGTCACCTCTTTAACTATGGCTACACCTTC. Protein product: CASSHLFNYGYTF. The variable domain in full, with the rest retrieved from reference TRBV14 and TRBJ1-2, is EAGVTQFPSHSVIEKGQTVTLRCDPISGHDNLYWYRRVMGKEIKFLLHFVKESKQDESGMPNNRFLAERTGGTYSTLKVQPAELEDSGVYFCASSHLFNYGYTFGSGTRLTVV.

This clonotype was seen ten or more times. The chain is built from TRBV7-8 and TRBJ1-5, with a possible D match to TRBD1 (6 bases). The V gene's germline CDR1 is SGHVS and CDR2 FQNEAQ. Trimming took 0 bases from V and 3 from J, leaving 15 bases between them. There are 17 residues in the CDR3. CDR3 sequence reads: CASSLAGGDRLNQPQHF. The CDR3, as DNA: TGTGCCAGCAGCTTAGCGGGTGGAGACAGGCTCAATCAGCCCCAGCATTTT.

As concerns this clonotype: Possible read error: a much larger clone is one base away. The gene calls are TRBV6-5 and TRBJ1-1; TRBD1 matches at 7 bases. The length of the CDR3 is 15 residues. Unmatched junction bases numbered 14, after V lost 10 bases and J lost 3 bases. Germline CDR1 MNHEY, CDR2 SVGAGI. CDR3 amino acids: CANKPDRVWYTEAFF. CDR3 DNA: TGTGCCAACAAACCTGACAGGGTCTGGTACACTGAAGCTTTCTTT.

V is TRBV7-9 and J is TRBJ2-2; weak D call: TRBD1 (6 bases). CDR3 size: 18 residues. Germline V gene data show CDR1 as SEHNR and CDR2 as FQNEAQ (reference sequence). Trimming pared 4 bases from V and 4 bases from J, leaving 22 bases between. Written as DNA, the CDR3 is TGTGCCAGCAGCTCGGGTGTAACGGGACACACAATCACCGGGGAGCTGTTTTTT. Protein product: CASSSGVTGHTITGELFF.

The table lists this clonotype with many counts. CDR3 loop: CASSLVTGAGSGLHF. CDR3 DNA: TGTGCCAGCAGCTTAGTTACAGGGGCCGGCTCGGGCCTCCACTTT. The chain has TRBV7-2 and TRBJ1-6, with 7 bases aligning to TRBD1. V lost 1 base to trimming and J lost 15 bases; unmatched junction nucleotides: 12. Germline CDR1 SGHTA, CDR2 FQGNSA. This CDR3 spans 15 amino acids.

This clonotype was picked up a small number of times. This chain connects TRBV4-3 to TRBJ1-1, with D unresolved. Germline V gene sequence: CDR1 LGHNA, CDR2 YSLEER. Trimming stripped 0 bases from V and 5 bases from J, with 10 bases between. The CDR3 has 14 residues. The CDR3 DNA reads TGCGCCAGCAGCCAAGACAGGTCGGATACTGAAGCTTTCTTT. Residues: CASSQDRSDTEAFF.

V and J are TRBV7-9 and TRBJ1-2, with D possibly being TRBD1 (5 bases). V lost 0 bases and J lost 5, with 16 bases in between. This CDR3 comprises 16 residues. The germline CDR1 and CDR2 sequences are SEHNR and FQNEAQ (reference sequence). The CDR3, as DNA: TGTGCCAGCAGCTTAGCGCCGGGGCCTACTGGTTATGGCTACACCTTC. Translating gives CASSLAPGPTGYGYTF.

The CDR3 nucleotides are TGTGCCAGCAGTACACCTGACAGGGTCTACGAGCAGTACGTC. Amino acids: CASSTPDRVYEQYV. V usage is TRBV6-2 or TRBV6-3 and J usage is TRBJ2-7, with 7 positions matching TRBD1. The V segment lost 5 bases and the J segment 3 bases; nucleotides outside the gene matches: 7. The CDR3 totals 14 residues. Per germline, CDR1 MNHEY and CDR2 SVGEGT.

The CDR3: CASSQFVWNTEAFF. The DNA of the CDR3 is TGCGCCAGCAGCCAATTTGTGTGGAACACTGAAGCTTTCTTT. J is TRBJ1-1 and V is TRBV4-1; D ambiguous. Trimming took off 2 bases at V and 1 base at J, with 8 bases between the two ends. The CDR3 totals 14 residues. The V gene's germline CDR1 is MGHRA and CDR2 YSYEKL.

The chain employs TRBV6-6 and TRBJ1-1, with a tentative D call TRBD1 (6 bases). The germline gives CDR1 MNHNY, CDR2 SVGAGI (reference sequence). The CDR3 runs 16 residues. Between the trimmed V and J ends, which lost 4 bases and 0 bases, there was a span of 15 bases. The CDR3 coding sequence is TGTGCCAGCAGTTTGGCAGGGGCGCCCATGAACACTGAAGCTTTCTTT. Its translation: CASSLAGAPMNTEAFF.

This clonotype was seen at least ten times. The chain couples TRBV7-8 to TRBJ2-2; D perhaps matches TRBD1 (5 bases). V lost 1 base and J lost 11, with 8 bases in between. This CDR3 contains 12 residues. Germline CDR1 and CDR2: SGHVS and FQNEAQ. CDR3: CASSLGQLELFF. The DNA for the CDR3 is TGTGCCAGCAGCTTAGGACAGCTAGAGCTGTTTTTT.

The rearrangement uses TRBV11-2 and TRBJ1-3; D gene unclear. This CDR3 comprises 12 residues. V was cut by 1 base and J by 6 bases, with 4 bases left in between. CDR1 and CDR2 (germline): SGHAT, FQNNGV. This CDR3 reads CASSLGLNTIYF. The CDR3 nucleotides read TGTGCCAGCAGCTTAGGTCTAAACACCATATATTTT.

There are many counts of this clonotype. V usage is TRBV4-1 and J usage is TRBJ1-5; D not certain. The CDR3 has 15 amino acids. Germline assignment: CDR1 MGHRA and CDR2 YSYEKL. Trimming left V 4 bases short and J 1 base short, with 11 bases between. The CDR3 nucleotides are TGCGCCAGCAGCCTATCTCCGCGGAGCAATCAGCCCCAGCATTTT. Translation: CASSLSPRSNQPQHF.

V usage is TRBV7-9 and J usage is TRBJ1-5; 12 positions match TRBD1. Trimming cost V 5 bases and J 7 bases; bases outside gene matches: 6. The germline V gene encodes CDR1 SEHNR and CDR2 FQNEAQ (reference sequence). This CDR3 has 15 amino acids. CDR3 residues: CASSLGQGARQPQHF. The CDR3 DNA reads TGTGCCAGCAGCCTGGGACAGGGGGCACGACAGCCCCAGCATTTT.

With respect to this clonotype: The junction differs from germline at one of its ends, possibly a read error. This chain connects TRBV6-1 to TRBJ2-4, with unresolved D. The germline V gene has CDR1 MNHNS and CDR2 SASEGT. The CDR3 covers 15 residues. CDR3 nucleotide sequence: TGTGCCAACAGTATCCCCTCGCTAGCCAAAAACATTCAGTACTTC. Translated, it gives CANSIPSLAKNIQYF.

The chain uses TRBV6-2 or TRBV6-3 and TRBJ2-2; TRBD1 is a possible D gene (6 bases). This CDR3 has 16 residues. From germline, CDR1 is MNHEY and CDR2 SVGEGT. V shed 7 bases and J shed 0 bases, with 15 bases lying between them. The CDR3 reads CASTPIWGPNTGELFF. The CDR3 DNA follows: TGTGCCAGCACCCCAATTTGGGGGCCGAACACCGGGGAGCTGTTTTTT.

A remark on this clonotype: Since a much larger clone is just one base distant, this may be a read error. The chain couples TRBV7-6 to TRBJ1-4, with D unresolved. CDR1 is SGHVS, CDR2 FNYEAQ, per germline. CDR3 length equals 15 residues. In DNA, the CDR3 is TGTGTCAGCAGCCTCACCTTTGCAACTAATGAAAAACTGTTTTTT. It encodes CVSSLTFATNEKLFF.

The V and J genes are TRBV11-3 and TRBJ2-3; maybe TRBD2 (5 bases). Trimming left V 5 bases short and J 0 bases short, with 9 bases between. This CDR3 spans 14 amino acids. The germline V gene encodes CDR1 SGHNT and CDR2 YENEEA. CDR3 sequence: CASSARGSTDTQYF. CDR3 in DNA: TGTGCCAGCAGCGCGCGCGGGAGCACAGATACGCAGTATTTT.

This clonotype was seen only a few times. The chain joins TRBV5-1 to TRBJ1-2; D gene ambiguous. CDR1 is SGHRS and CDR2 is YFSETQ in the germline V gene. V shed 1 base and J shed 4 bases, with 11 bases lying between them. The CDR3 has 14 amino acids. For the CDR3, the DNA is TGCGCCAGCAGCTTGAACTTGCAGGTCTATGGCTACACCTTC. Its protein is CASSLNLQVYGYTF.

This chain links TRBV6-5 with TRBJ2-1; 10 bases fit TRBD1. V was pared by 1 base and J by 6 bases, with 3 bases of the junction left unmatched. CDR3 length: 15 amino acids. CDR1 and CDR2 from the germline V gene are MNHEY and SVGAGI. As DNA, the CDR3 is TGTGCCAGCAGTTACTTTAGGACAGGGGGCAATGAGCAGTTCTTC. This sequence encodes CASSYFRTGGNEQFF.

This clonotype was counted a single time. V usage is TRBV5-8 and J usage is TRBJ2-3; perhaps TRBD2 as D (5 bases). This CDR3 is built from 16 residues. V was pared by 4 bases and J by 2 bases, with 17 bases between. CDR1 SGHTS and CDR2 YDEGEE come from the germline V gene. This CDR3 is CASSATLVFHTDTQYF. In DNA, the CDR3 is TGTGCCAGCAGCGCCACACTAGTCTTCCACACAGATACGCAGTATTTT.

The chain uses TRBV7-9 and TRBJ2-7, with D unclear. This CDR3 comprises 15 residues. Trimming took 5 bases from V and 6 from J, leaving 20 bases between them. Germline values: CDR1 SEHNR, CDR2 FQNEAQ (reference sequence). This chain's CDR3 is CASSQPTHRRVEQYF. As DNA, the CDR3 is TGTGCCAGCAGCCAACCGACCCATAGAAGAGTCGAGCAGTACTTC.